This TCR beta chain was captured by sequencing in a study of T and B cells in COVID-19 patients. The wider study: COVID-19 patients gave peripheral blood either during active infection or after recovery. Study observations and caveats: Highly clonal in active COVID-19, TRB repertoires exceeded healthy-donor diversity and richness at recovery.

TRB rearrangements were amplified by multiplex PCR with BIOMED2 TRB-A/B primers. TCRdb analysed the multiplex PCR reads with MiXCR anew, one entry per CDR3 protein. The table records roughly 3,500 distinct CDR3 sequences, approximately 20% of them present only once. TRB was amplified from approximately 250-500 ng of blood genomic DNA. By share, this clonotype counts as large. The antigen remains unidentified. Sequenced sample: blood. This TCR was sampled from a human donor with active COVID-19.

The CDR3 is CSVGDRGGNQPQHF. CDR3 nucleotides: TGCAGCGTTGGGGACAGGGGAGGCAATCAGCCCCAGCATTTT. The gene calls are TRBV29-1 and TRBJ1-5, with 10 bases aligning to TRBD1. Germline V gives CDR1 SQVTM, CDR2 ANQGSEA. J gave up 2 bases and V 4 bases, and 2 bases lay outside the gene matches. This CDR3 is 14 amino acids long.